The rows below give T cell receptor beta chains drawn from one sample of a study of cytomegalovirus exposure and HLA in healthy donors. Profiling relied on immunoSEQ multiplex PCR, and the TCRdb table lists in-frame clones only, not all of them. Of tens of thousands of clones in the sample, over 70% were seen once. The sample comprised PBMCs. These receptor sequences come from a woman between 40 and 50 years old in good health and CMV-seropositive. Both conserved end residues are part of each CDR3. Each record gives: clone size, CDR3 length, D gene, V gene, J gene, CDR3 DNA, CDR3 protein. D genes are given only for firm matches. Some rows have no size entry. The others give once, few or many, or a class for an expanded clone.

>-|13|-|TRBV6-1|TRBJ1-4
TGTGCCAGCGGGCGGGAATTGAATGAAAAACTGTTTTTT
CASGRELNEKLFF
>-|15|TRBD1|TRBV7-8|TRBJ2-7
TGTGCCAGCAGCCCCGGACAGGGGAGCTCCTACGAGCAGTACTTC
CASSPGQGSSYEQYF
>-|22|TRBD1|TRBV15|TRBJ1-5
TGTGCCACCAGCAGAACTAAAAACTACCGGGACAGGGCGACAGTTAGCAATCAGCCCCAGCATTTT
CATSRTKNYRDRATVSNQPQHF
>-|14|TRBD1|TRBV30|TRBJ1-6
TGTGCCTGGGCCGGACAGGGGATAGGTTCACCCCTCCACTTT
CAWAGQGIGSPLHF
>-|11|-|TRBV28|TRBJ2-7
TGTGCCAGCAGTTCCCTCTACGAGCAGTACTTC
CASSSLYEQYF
>few|15|-|TRBV5-6|TRBJ2-7
TGTGCCAGCAGCTTGGTGCAGGGGCAATCCTACGAGCAGTACTTC
CASSLVQGQSYEQYF
>-|15|-|TRBV7-8|TRBJ2-3
TGTGCCAGCAGCTTAGTCCAGGGGACGTCAGATACGCAGTATTTT
CASSLVQGTSDTQYF
>-|11|-|TRBV28|TRBJ1-5
TGTGCCAGCACCTCGGATCAGCCCCAGCATTTT
CASTSDQPQHF
>once|17|-|TRBV6-1|TRBJ1-5
TGTGCCAGCAGTGGGAAGACAGGACATCCGACTGAACAGCCCCAGCATTTT
CASSGKTGHPTEQPQHF
>-|18|TRBD1|TRBV5-1|TRBJ2-2
TGCGCCAGCAGCTTGCGGACAGGGAAAGCGAAAGGAACCGGGGAGCTGTTTTTT
CASSLRTGKAKGTGELFF
>-|19|TRBD2|TRBV5-1|TRBJ2-1
TGCGCCAGCAGCTTGGAGGCGGGCATCAGGCTAGCGGGAGAGGATGAGCAGTTCTTC
CASSLEAGIRLAGEDEQFF
>-|16|-|TRBV18|TRBJ1-2
TGTGCCAGCTCACCACGGGCCCAGGGGACTAACTATGGCTACACCTTC
CASSPRAQGTNYGYTF
>-|12|-|TRBV29-1|TRBJ2-1
TGCAGCGTTGAATTGGGGGCGCGTGAGCAGTTCTTC
CSVELGAREQFF
>-|15|-|TRBV2|TRBJ2-5
TGTGCCAGCACCGGGGCCGGGGGACGGCAAGAGACCCAGTACTTC
CASTGAGGRQETQYF
>-|14|-|TRBV27|TRBJ2-7
TGTGCCAGCAGTAGAGACCGGGTCTCGGGGGAGCAGTACTTC
CASSRDRVSGEQYF
>few|13|-|TRBV29-1|TRBJ2-5
TGCAGCGTTGAAGCTAGAGGGCAAGAGACCCAGTACTTC
CSVEARGQETQYF
>-|16|TRBD2|TRBV18|TRBJ2-2
TGTGCCAGCTCACCACTAGCGGGAGGGAACACCGGGGAGCTGTTTTTT
CASSPLAGGNTGELFF
>-|16|-|TRBV6-5|TRBJ2-5
TGTGCCAGCAGTTCTATATCGGACTACCTGCAAGAGACCCAGTACTTC
CASSSISDYLQETQYF
>-|14|TRBD1|TRBV30|TRBJ1-2
TGTGCCTGGAGCCAGGACAGGGAGGTCTATGGCTACACCTTC
CAWSQDREVYGYTF
>-|16|-|TRBV6-5|TRBJ2-2
TGTGCCAGCAGTTACTCGCCAGGGCTCTCGACCGGGGAGCTGTTTTTT
CASSYSPGLSTGELFF
>-|10|-|TRBV7-9|TRBJ1-1
TGTGCCAGCAGCTGGCCTGAAGCTTTCTTT
CASSWPEAFF
>many|12|TRBD1|TRBV6-5|TRBJ1-1
TGTGCCAGCAGGAACCGGGACAGGGAAGCTTTCTTT
CASRNRDREAFF
>-|13|-|TRBV7-9|TRBJ2-3
TGTGCCAGCAGGCCGAAGGGGTTGGATACGCAGTATTTT
CASRPKGLDTQYF
>medium-sized|17|-|TRBV5-1|TRBJ1-4
TGCGCCAGCAGCTCCCCCGCGGGGGGACGAACTAATGAAAAACTGTTTTTT
CASSSPAGGRTNEKLFF
>-|15|-|TRBV19|TRBJ1-3
TGTGCCAGTAGACCCGACGGAGCCGCTGGAAACACCATATATTTT
CASRPDGAAGNTIYF
>-|14|-|TRBV4-2|TRBJ1-5
TGTGCCAGCAGCCAAGGACTTAGCAATCAGCCCCAGCATTTT
CASSQGLSNQPQHF
>-|19|TRBD2|TRBV28|TRBJ2-7
TGTGCCAGCAGTCCGGGGCTGGGACTAGCGGGAGTTTGGAGTCACGAGCAGTACTTC
CASSPGLGLAGVWSHEQYF
>-|13|-|TRBV7-6|TRBJ2-1
TGTGCCAGCAGCTTATCTTCGGGGTATGAGCAGTTCTTC
CASSLSSGYEQFF
>-|14|TRBD1|TRBV27|TRBJ1-2
TGTGCCAGCAGTTTTAGGGACAGATTCTATGGCTACACCTTC
CASSFRDRFYGYTF
>-|12|-|TRBV11-2|TRBJ2-7
TGTGCCAGCAGCTTGGGGGACTCCGAGCAGTACTTC
CASSLGDSEQYF
>once|16|TRBD2|TRBV5-1|TRBJ2-1
TGCGCCAGCGACTTTCACGGGACTAGCGTTTCTCGTGAGCAGTTCTTC
CASDFHGTSVSREQFF
>-|15|-|TRBV6-1|TRBJ2-3
TGTGCCAGCAGTTTCTTACGGGGAAACACAGATACGCAGTATTTT
CASSFLRGNTDTQYF
>-|14|-|TRBV30|TRBJ2-1
TGTGCCTGGCAGAACCCCGGGACAAGACTAGAGCAGTTCTTC
CAWQNPGTRLEQFF
>-|16|TRBD1|TRBV5-1|TRBJ1-2
TGCGCCAGCAGCCCGGGGGGCGGGCCAGGGGGCGATGGCTACACCTTC
CASSPGGGPGGDGYTF
>-|16|TRBD1|TRBV29-1|TRBJ2-2
TGCAGCGCCACAAAGGCCGGGACAGGGGGCGCCGGGGAGCTGTTTTTT
CSATKAGTGGAGELFF
>-|14|TRBD1|TRBV27|TRBJ1-4
TGTGCCAGCAGTCCCCACAGGGGAAATGAAAAACTGTTTTTT
CASSPHRGNEKLFF
>-|15|-|TRBV6-1|TRBJ1-1
TGTGCCAGCAATCCAGTCCGAAGGGGAGGACCTGAAGCTTTCTTT
CASNPVRRGGPEAFF
>-|18|TRBD2|TRBV5-1|TRBJ2-3
TGCGCCAGCAGCTCCGGACTAGCGGGAACCCATAGCACAGATACGCAGTATTTT
CASSSGLAGTHSTDTQYF
>-|14|TRBD2|TRBV7-2|TRBJ2-1
TGTGCCAGCAGCCATGGACTAGCGGTGGGGGAGCAGTTCTTC
CASSHGLAVGEQFF
>few|16|-|TRBV6-5|TRBJ2-1
TGTGCCAGCAGTTACGGGGGGGGCAGAGTATACAATGAGCAGTTCTTC
CASSYGGGRVYNEQFF
>-|16|TRBD1|TRBV13|TRBJ2-3
TGTACCAGCAGCCACTCCGGGACAGTTGGGGGATATACGCAGTATTTT
CTSSHSGTVGGYTQYF
>-|15|TRBD2|TRBV7-3|TRBJ2-1
TGTGCCAGCAGCTTATCGGGGGGCTCCTACAATGAGCAGTTCTTC
CASSLSGGSYNEQFF
>-|12|-|TRBV29-1|TRBJ2-7
TGCAGCGTTAGGGCAGGGGCGTACGAGCAGTACTTC
CSVRAGAYEQYF
>-|12|-|TRBV28|TRBJ1-2
TGTGCCAGCAGTTTGCCCGGGTACGGCTACACCTTC
CASSLPGYGYTF
>-|15|-|TRBV6-5|TRBJ2-2
TGTGCCAGCAGCCTTAAGATCGGAGGTCCCGGGGAGCTGTTTTTT
CASSLKIGGPGELFF
>-|14|TRBD1|TRBV7-9|TRBJ1-1
TGTGCCAGCAGCTTCCAGGGGGCGAGTATGGAAGCTTTCTTT
CASSFQGASMEAFF
>-|14|TRBD1|TRBV5-4|TRBJ2-5
TGTGCCAGCAGCCACACAGGGGTGACAGAGACCCAGTACTTC
CASSHTGVTETQYF
>-|15|TRBD2|TRBV7-9|TRBJ2-1
TGTGCCAGCAGCCGACTAGCGGGGGCCGGGGATGAGCAGTTCTTC
CASSRLAGAGDEQFF
>-|14|TRBD1|TRBV29-1|TRBJ2-4
TGCAGCGTTCTTGTTAGGGGGCAACGGGACATTCAGTACTTC
CSVLVRGQRDIQYF
>-|13|-|TRBV7-9|TRBJ1-1
TGTGCCAGCAGCTCAGGGGTTTGGACTGAAGCTTTCTTT
CASSSGVWTEAFF
>-|16|TRBD2|TRBV6-5|TRBJ2-1
TGTGCCAGCAGTTACACAACTAGCGGGGGGCCGGGTGAGCAGTTCTTC
CASSYTTSGGPGEQFF
>-|16|TRBD1|TRBV30|TRBJ1-2
TGTGCCTGGAGCGCAAAAAAGGGACAGGGGAACTATGGCTACACCTTC
CAWSAKKGQGNYGYTF
>-|16|TRBD1|TRBV2|TRBJ1-1
TGTGCCAGCAGAGGACAGGGGGCCACCTACGGCACTGAAGCTTTCTTT
CASRGQGATYGTEAFF
>-|15|TRBD2|TRBV2|TRBJ2-5
TGTGCCAGTCAAAGAGGACTAGCGAAACAAGAGACCCAGTACTTC
CASQRGLAKQETQYF
>few|20|-|TRBV7-2|TRBJ2-4
TGTGCCAGCAGCTTAGCCTTTGTAACAACTAGCTCTTCTACCAAAAACATTCAGTACTTC
CASSLAFVTTSSSTKNIQYF
>-|16|-|TRBV7-8|TRBJ1-3
TGTGCCAGCAGCGCACACAGGACCCTCTCTGGAAACACCATATATTTT
CASSAHRTLSGNTIYF
>-|14|TRBD1|TRBV10-3|TRBJ2-5
TGTGCCATCAGCGGGACAGGGATCCAAGAGACCCAGTACTTC
CAISGTGIQETQYF
>-|14|-|TRBV6-6|TRBJ1-3
TGTGCCAGCAGTTGGAGGGGAGCTGGAAACACCATATATTTT
CASSWRGAGNTIYF
>-|16|-|TRBV5-1|TRBJ2-7
TGCGCCAGCAGCTCTGCTACCGGGACAACCGGCTACGAGCAGTACTTC
CASSSATGTTGYEQYF
>-|15|TRBD1|TRBV30|TRBJ1-1
TGTGCCTGGGGGGACAGGGACATTTACGCGGGTGAAGCTTTCTTT
CAWGDRDIYAGEAFF